These 32 T cell receptor beta chains came from one sample sequenced in a study of blood T cell repertoires in COVID-19. Profiling relied on immunoSEQ multiplex PCR, and the TCRdb table lists in-frame clones only, not all of them. Of about 480,000 clones listed, about 85% are singletons. The sequenced sample consisted of PBMCs or T cells enriched from blood (not recorded which). The receptor set was obtained from a woman younger than 35 with acute COVID-19.

The rearrangement uses TRBV28 and TRBJ1-1; 10 positions match TRBD1. J lost 3 bases, V lost 7 bases, and 11 bases had no gene match. CDR1 and CDR2 from the germline V gene are MDHEN and SYDVKM. The CDR3 runs to 16 residues. Here the CDR3 DNA reads TGTGCCAGCACTCCTCAGGACAGGGGGAGATACACTGAAGCTTTCTTT. Protein: CASTPQDRGRYTEAFF.

V and J are TRBV5-1 and TRBJ1-2, with a possible D match to TRBD1 (5 bases). The germline CDR1 and CDR2 sequences are SGHRS and YFSETQ. V lost 7 bases to trimming and J lost 5 bases, with 21 bases between them. CDR3 length equals 15 residues. The CDR3 loop reads CASGVTAGGEYGYTF. In DNA form, the CDR3 reads TGCGCCAGCGGAGTGACGGCCGGGGGAGAGTATGGCTACACCTTC.

CDR3 coding DNA: TGTGCCAGCACGCTAGCGGGAGAGGTGGATGAGCAGTTCTTC. It specifies CASTLAGEVDEQFF. The chain uses TRBV7-9 and TRBJ2-1, with 10 bases that match TRBD2. Germline-derived CDR1 and CDR2 are SEHNR and FQNEAQ (reference sequence). V was clipped by 7 bases and J by 8 bases; unmatched bases: 8. This CDR3 is built from 14 residues.

The gene calls are TRBV29-1 and TRBJ2-7; 7 bases are shared with TRBD1. The CDR3 consists of 13 residues. Trimming at V came to 1 base and at J to 2 bases, leaving 2 bases not matched to a gene. Germline CDR1 SQVTM, CDR2 ANQGSEA. The CDR3 sequence is CSVEGDRPYEQYF. CDR3 sequence (DNA): TGCAGCGTTGAAGGGGACAGACCCTACGAGCAGTACTTC.

The chain links TRBV2 to TRBJ1-5; D remains ambiguous. The V end lost 7 bases, the J end lost 6 bases, and 10 bases lay between the germline ends. The CDR3 is 12 amino acids. Germline values: CDR1 SNHLY, CDR2 FYNNEI. The CDR3 sequence is CASKEGGQPQHF. CDR3 coding DNA: TGTGCCAGCAAGGAGGGAGGTCAGCCCCAGCATTTT.

This clone was detected a few times. This rearrangement joins TRBV2 to TRBJ1-2, with 9 nucleotides matching TRBD1. The CDR3 loop spans 14 amino acids. V was clipped by 1 base and J by 8 bases; unmatched bases: 5. Germline V lookup: CDR1 SNHLY, CDR2 FYNNEI. The CDR3 DNA follows: TGTGCCAGCAGTGAAGAACAGGGGGCGAGCGGCTACACCTTC. It is translated as CASSEEQGASGYTF.

This chain joins TRBV5-1 and TRBJ2-3, with 9 bases lining up with TRBD2. Unmatched junction bases numbered 6, after V lost 4 bases and J lost 0 bases. Germline V CDR1 and CDR2: SGHRS, YFSETQ. The CDR3 extends over 16 amino acids. The CDR3 DNA follows: TGCGCCAGCAGCATTGGAACTAGCGGGAGCACAGATACGCAGTATTTT. Its translation: CASSIGTSGSTDTQYF.

J is TRBJ1-1 and V is TRBV19; no reliable D call. The V end lost 3 bases, the J end lost 2 bases, and 19 bases lay between the germline ends. The CDR3 length is 17 residues. Germline CDR1 reads LNHDA; CDR2 reads SQIVND (reference sequence). CDR3 region: CASSISPLGSINTEAFF. The CDR3 nucleotides are TGTGCCAGTAGTATTAGCCCGCTTGGGTCTATCAACACTGAAGCTTTCTTT.

This chain uses TRBV7-9 with TRBJ2-2; unclear D gene. Germline CDR1 and CDR2: SEHNR and FQNEAQ (reference sequence). This CDR3 contains 15 residues. Trimming removed 2 bases from V and 3 bases from J, with 10 bases in between. The CDR3 protein is CASSLFRVDTGELFF. The DNA for the CDR3 is TGTGCCAGCAGCTTATTTCGGGTTGACACCGGGGAGCTGTTTTTT.

The V and J genes are TRBV29-1 and TRBJ1-2; no clear D gene. Trimming shortened V by 2 bases and J by 14 bases, and 18 bases separated the two germline ends. The length of the CDR3 is 12 residues. Per the germline V gene, CDR1 is SQVTM and CDR2 is ANQGSEA. The CDR3 bases are TGCAGCGTTGAAATCGATCAATCCGGGGTAACCTTC. It encodes CSVEIDQSGVTF. Full variable domain (missing parts from reference TRBV29-1 and TRBJ1-2): SAVISQKPSRDICQRGTSLTIQCQVDSQVTMMFWYRQQPGQSLTLIATANQGSEATYESGFVIDKFPISRPNLTFSTLTVSNMSPEDSSIYLCSVEIDQSGVTFGSGTRLTVV.

The chain employs TRBV27 and TRBJ2-7; the match to TRBD2 covers 10 bases. The CDR3 length is 14 residues. Losses at the gene ends were 5 bases for V and 3 bases for J; bases not matched to a gene: 4. CDR1 and CDR2 from the germline V gene are MNHEY and SMNVEV (reference sequence). For the CDR3, the DNA is TGTGCCAGCAGTCCCCGGACTAGCGGCTACGAGCAGTACTTC. This translates into CASSPRTSGYEQYF.

As regards this clone: This same CDR3 is encoded by further DNA sequences in the sample. The gene calls are TRBV2 and TRBJ1-2, with TRBD1 as a possible D gene (6 bases). The CDR3 is 13 residues long. With 4 bases removed from V and 2 bases from J, the gap between germline ends came to 8 bases. In germline, CDR1 is SNHLY, CDR2 FYNNEI. CDR3 coding DNA: TGTGCCAGCAGTGGACAGGTAAACTATGGCTACACCTTC. This translates into CASSGQVNYGYTF.

This rearrangement joins TRBV6-5 to TRBJ2-3; TRBD2 is a possible D gene (5 bases). Trimming pared 5 bases from V and 2 bases from J, leaving 8 bases between. The CDR3 extends over 13 amino acids. Germline V gene data show CDR1 as MNHEY and CDR2 as SVGAGI. The CDR3 spells CASSSDYTDTQYF. For the CDR3, the DNA is TGTGCCAGCAGTAGTGACTACACAGATACGCAGTATTTT.

The sample holds a few counts of this clone. This chain joins TRBV28 and TRBJ2-7, with 9 bases lining up with TRBD2. V lost 2 bases to trimming and J lost 4 bases; unmatched junction nucleotides: 6. Germline CDR1 MDHEN, CDR2 SYDVKM. This CDR3 has 15 amino acids. The CDR3 bases are TGTGCCAGCAGTTTAGGACTTCTAGCGGGGTACGAGCAGTACTTC. Translation: CASSLGLLAGYEQYF.

The chain uses TRBV27 and TRBJ1-1; tentatively, D is TRBD1 (6 bases). V lost 5 bases and J 4 bases, leaving 14 bases between the germline ends. Germline-derived CDR1 and CDR2 are MNHEY and SMNVEV (reference sequence). This CDR3 spans 14 amino acids. CDR3 in amino acids: CASSLGGGGTEAFF. The CDR3, as DNA: TGTGCCAGCAGTCTCGGGGGAGGGGGCACTGAAGCTTTCTTT.

This chain connects TRBV25-1 to TRBJ1-6; D remains unclear. The germline V gene encodes CDR1 MGHDK and CDR2 SYGVNS. The CDR3 totals 13 residues. Between the trimmed V and J ends, which lost 0 bases and 9 bases, there was a span of 6 bases. The CDR3 protein is CASSEYPGSPLHF. The CDR3 DNA reads TGTGCCAGCAGTGAATACCCGGGTTCACCCCTCCACTTT.

This rearrangement joins TRBV23-1 to TRBJ2-7; D might be TRBD1 (6 bases). TRBV23-1 is annotated as an ORF whose role is uncertain. This CDR3 spans 19 amino acids. Trimming took off 4 bases at V and 0 bases at J, with 25 bases between the two ends. The CDR3 coding sequence is TGCGCCAGCAGTCGCCCCCGCCTGGCCGGACAGAGGCCCTCCTACGAGCAGTACTTC. Protein product: CASSRPRLAGQRPSYEQYF.

The chain joins TRBV18 to TRBJ1-1; D is possibly TRBD1 (6 bases). The CDR3 is made up of 13 amino acids. Germline loops: CDR1 KGHSH, CDR2 LQKENI. Trimming left V 5 bases short and J 6 bases short, with 13 bases between. The CDR3: CASSGQSDSEAFF. The DNA of the CDR3 is TGTGCCAGCTCAGGACAGAGCGATTCTGAAGCTTTCTTT.

The chain combines TRBV19 with TRBJ1-5, with D maybe TRBD1 (5 bases). CDR3 length: 13 residues. Germline assignment: CDR1 LNHDA and CDR2 SQIVND (reference sequence). CDR3 in amino acids: CGSGSYSNQPQHF. CDR3 coding DNA: TGTGGATCAGGGTCCTATAGCAATCAGCCCCAGCATTTT.

The chain links TRBV6-6 to TRBJ2-2; TRBD2 aligns across 8 bases. With V trimmed by 2 bases and J by 7 bases, 9 bases remained unmatched. The CDR3 contains 16 residues. Per germline, CDR1 MNHNY and CDR2 SVGAGI (reference sequence). The CDR3 sequence: CASSYRTSGVNGELFF. In DNA, the CDR3 is TGTGCCAGCAGTTACCGTACTAGCGGAGTGAACGGGGAGCTGTTTTTT.

The genes are TRBV7-2 and TRBJ2-7, with 7 bases identical to TRBD1. The CDR3 has 14 residues. Germline lookup yields CDR1 SGHTA and CDR2 FQGNSA. After removal of 4 bases from V and 1 base from J, the junction contained 4 bases not matched to a gene. The CDR3 region has the DNA TGTGCCAGCAGCTCATCGACAGGGTCCTACGAGCAGTACTTC. This encodes CASSSSTGSYEQYF.

The V gene is TRBV25-1, the J gene TRBJ2-7, with TRBD2 as a possible D gene (5 bases). This CDR3 region has 16 residues. From germline, CDR1 is MGHDK and CDR2 SYGVNS. V dropped 2 bases and J dropped 0 bases, with 14 bases sitting between them. CDR3 bases: TGTGCCAGCAGTGAAAGTTCGTGGAGGAACTCCTACGAGCAGTACTTC. This encodes CASSESSWRNSYEQYF.

A note on this clone: The sample contains more than one DNA sequence encoding this CDR3. The chain carries TRBV5-1 and TRBJ1-4; 9 bases are shared with TRBD1. Germline V gene sequence: CDR1 SGHRS, CDR2 YFSETQ. V was clipped by 5 bases and J by 5 bases; unmatched bases: 4. The CDR3 is 14 residues long. CDR3 residues: CASSFGQGNEKLFF. In nucleotides, the CDR3 is TGCGCCAGCAGTTTTGGACAGGGGAATGAAAAACTGTTTTTT.

There are a few counts of this clone. The chain links TRBV7-2 to TRBJ1-5; D is perhaps TRBD1 (5 bases). The CDR3 has 18 residues. The V end lost 1 base, the J end lost 3 bases, and 19 bases lay between the germline ends. In germline, CDR1 is SGHTA, CDR2 FQGNSA. The CDR3 sequence: CASSLVSAGISSNQPQHF. The DNA for the CDR3 is TGTGCCAGCAGCTTAGTTTCCGCAGGGATTTCGTCCAATCAGCCCCAGCATTTT.

This sequence joins TRBV5-6 and TRBJ1-5; D is perhaps TRBD1 (5 bases). The V end was cut by 1 base, the J end by 0 bases, with 14 bases between. The CDR3 spans 17 residues. The germline gives CDR1 SGHDT, CDR2 YYEEEE. CDR3 DNA: TGTGCCAGCAGCTTGACGGGAGGGGACTATAGCAATCAGCCCCAGCATTTT. Residues: CASSLTGGDYSNQPQHF.

This clone has a single count. The chain uses TRBV4-3 and TRBJ1-2; D possibly corresponds to TRBD1 (5 bases). CDR3 length equals 15 residues. Germline CDR1 and CDR2: LGHNA and YSLEER. The V gene lost 4 bases and the J gene lost 1 base, with 13 bases spanning the gap. The CDR3 protein is CASSRDDRNNYGYTF. The CDR3 nucleotides are TGCGCCAGCAGCCGAGATGACAGAAATAACTATGGCTACACCTTC.

This clone was recorded only once. CDR3 in DNA: TGTGCCAGCAGCGTAGGGCAGATTGCGGGAGGTGGAGATACGCAGTATTTT. This translates into CASSVGQIAGGGDTQYF. The chain is built from TRBV9 and TRBJ2-3, with TRBD2 matching over 8 bases. Germline CDR1 is SGDLS and CDR2 is YYNGEE. J lost 5 bases, V lost 0 bases, and 11 bases had no gene match. The CDR3 has 17 residues. The full variable domain, in which reference TRBV9 and TRBJ2-3 provide the parts outside the CDR3, is DSGVTQTPKHLITATGQRVTLRCSPRSGDLSVYWYQQSLDQGLQFLIQYYNGEERAKGNILERFSAQQFPDLHSELNLSSLELGDSALYFCASSVGQIAGGGDTQYFGPGTRLTVL.

The V and J genes are TRBV6-5 and TRBJ1-5, with 8 bases aligning to TRBD1. Germline CDR1 is MNHEY and CDR2 is SVGAGI. V lost 5 bases and J lost 1; bases outside the gene matches: 4. The CDR3 is 15 amino acids. This CDR3 reads CASSTQGASNQPQHF. DNA of the CDR3: TGTGCCAGCAGTACCCAGGGGGCAAGCAATCAGCCCCAGCATTTT.

The rearrangement uses TRBV7-2 and TRBJ2-7; perhaps TRBD2 as D (5 bases). Trimming cost V 5 bases and J 2 bases, with 22 bases left between them. From germline, CDR1 is SGHTA and CDR2 FQGNSA. The CDR3 has 17 residues. CDR3 nucleotides: TGTGCCAGCAGCCAAACCCGGGGTGCAGGAACAACCTACGAGCAGTACTTC. Protein: CASSQTRGAGTTYEQYF.

The chain has TRBV6-5 and TRBJ1-3, with no clear D. Per the germline V gene, CDR1 is MNHEY and CDR2 is SVGAGI. Trimming took off 6 bases at V and 3 bases at J, with 15 bases between the two ends. The CDR3 totals 15 residues. CDR3 loop: CASRPGGIIGNTIYF. Written as DNA, the CDR3 is TGTGCCAGCAGGCCGGGAGGGATAATTGGAAACACCATATATTTT.

V gene TRBV7-9 combines with J gene TRBJ2-3, with 7 bases aligning to TRBD2. The CDR3 spans 14 residues. Trimming took 5 bases from V and 11 from J; bases not matched to a gene: 13. Germline CDR1 and CDR2: SEHNR and FQNEAQ (reference sequence). The DNA for the CDR3 is TGTGCCAGCAGCCGGGATGCGGGGGACGGGAAGCAGTATTTT. Amino acids: CASSRDAGDGKQYF. Full variable domain (rest looked up from reference TRBV7-9 and TRBJ2-3): DTGVSQNPRHKITKRGQNVTFRCDPISEHNRLYWYRQTLGQGPEFLTYFQNEAQLEKSRLLSDRFSAERPKGSFSTLEIQRTEQGDSAMYLCASSRDAGDGKQYFGPGTRLTVL.

This clone appeared a few times. The rearrangement links TRBV5-7 to TRBJ2-1; 8 bases match TRBD1. TRBV5-7 is reported as an ORF; its role is uncertain. Trimming at V came to 8 bases and at J to 1 base, leaving 14 bases not matched to a gene. This CDR3 has 17 residues. Here the CDR3 DNA reads TGTGCCAGGGCGACCAGGGGGCAGGGTTGTTCCTACAATGAGCAGTTCTTC. This encodes CARATRGQGCSYNEQFF.